These 29 T cell receptor beta chains originate from one sample sequenced in a study of low-dose radiotherapy and immunotherapy resistance in tumors. The authors amplified TCRs for 20 to 25 PCR cycles with a constant-region primer and a V-primer adapter. TCRdb recomputed calls from the reads with MiXCR, one row per CDR3 protein. The sample carries tens of thousands of distinct CDR3 sequences, 12% recorded once. The sample's time point: before trial treatment. This specimen consisted of PBMCs, obtained before treatment. Receptor source: a female donor with ovarian cancer.

The table lists this clonotype with a few counts. The chain joins TRBV5-1 to TRBJ1-1; possible D gene TRBD1, 5 bases. Germline CDR1 reads SGHRS; CDR2 reads YFSETQ. V was shortened by 1 base and J by 3 bases, with 13 bases between the two germline ends. The CDR3 covers 15 residues. DNA for the CDR3: TGCGCCAGCAGCTTGTCTCGGGGGATCGACACTGAAGCTTTCTTT. It codes for CASSLSRGIDTEAFF.

This clonotype was counted ten times or more. The chain joins TRBV5-4 to TRBJ2-1; 11 bases line up with TRBD2. V was clipped by 4 bases and J by 2 bases; unmatched bases: 2. The germline V gene has CDR1 SGHNT and CDR2 YYREEE (reference sequence). The CDR3 extends over 15 amino acids. CDR3 in amino acids: CASSHSGGAYNEQFF. The CDR3 DNA is TGTGCCAGCAGCCATAGCGGGGGGGCCTACAATGAGCAGTTCTTC.

This clonotype has ten or more counts. Here the CDR3 reads CASSQEGPNTGELFF. The CDR3 nucleotides read TGTGCCAGCAGCCAAGAAGGACCGAACACCGGGGAGCTGTTTTTT. The rearrangement joins TRBV3-1 to TRBJ2-2; D unresolved. CDR3 length: 15 amino acids. CDR1 and CDR2 (germline): LGHDT, YNNKEL (reference sequence). V gave up 0 bases and J gave up 0 bases, with 5 bases separating them.

This clonotype was seen at least ten times. The rearrangement links TRBV7-3 to TRBJ2-1, with D unresolved. V was clipped by 2 bases and J by 0 bases, with 8 bases between them. The CDR3 contains 15 residues. Germline V gene data show CDR1 as SGHTA and CDR2 as FQGTGA. The CDR3 nucleotides read TGTGCCAGCAGCTTAGACCTTAGCTCCTACAATGAGCAGTTCTTC. Protein: CASSLDLSSYNEQFF.

This clonotype has a count of ten or more. The chain uses TRBV19 and TRBJ2-7, with a tentative D call TRBD1 (7 bases). Germline assignment: CDR1 LNHDA and CDR2 SQIVND (reference sequence). V was shortened by 5 bases and J by 3 bases, with 17 bases between the two germline ends. The CDR3 runs to 15 residues. The CDR3 bases are TGTGCCAGTAGTTTTCGACAGGGAGGCAGCTACGAGCAGTACTTC. Protein product: CASSFRQGGSYEQYF. Looking up the rest from reference TRBV19 and TRBJ2-7 gives the full variable domain: DGGITQSPKYLFRKEGQNVTLSCEQNLNHDAMYWYRQDPGQGLRLIYYSQIVNDFQKGDIAEGYSVSREKKESFPLTVTSAQKNPTAFYLCASSFRQGGSYEQYFGPGTRLTVT.

This clonotype was counted at least ten times. The V call is TRBV4-1, the J call TRBJ1-5, with a tentative D call TRBD1 (5 bases). The CDR3 contains 15 residues. CDR1 is MGHRA and CDR2 is YSYEKL in the germline V gene. V was pared by 2 bases and J by 0 bases, with 8 bases between. The chain's CDR3 is CASSQPGSSNQPQHF. The DNA of the CDR3 is TGCGCCAGCAGCCAACCAGGGTCTAGCAATCAGCCCCAGCATTTT.

As for this clonotype: This likely traces to a read error, being one base from a far larger clone. The chain has TRBV30 and TRBJ2-1, with 7 nucleotides matching TRBD1. Gene TRBJ2-5 matches the end of the DNA better, so the J call may be wrong. Germline V gene sequence: CDR1 GTSNPN, CDR2 SVGIG (reference sequence). CDR3 size: 15 residues. CDR3 loop: CAWSRDSIPQEAQYF. The CDR3 DNA reads TGTGCCTGGTCCCGGGACAGCATACCCCAAGAGGCCCAGTACTTC.

This clonotype was counted ten times or more. The chain is built from TRBV15 and TRBJ1-6; D is unclear. Per germline, CDR1 LNHNV and CDR2 YYDKDF (reference sequence). The CDR3 loop spans 14 amino acids. V lost 5 bases and J 0 bases, leaving 5 bases between the germline ends. This CDR3 reads CATSGSSYNSPLHF. The CDR3 coding sequence is TGTGCCACCAGCGGCAGCTCCTATAATTCACCCCTCCACTTT.

Ten or more counts support this clonotype. The CDR3 is CASSLYPSSGFMNEQFF. In DNA, the CDR3 is TGTGCCAGCAGTCTATACCCCTCTAGCGGGTTCATGAATGAGCAGTTCTTC. This chain joins TRBV6-1 and TRBJ2-1; 8 bases fit TRBD2. Looked up from germline, CDR1 is MNHNS and CDR2 is SASEGT. The CDR3 has 17 amino acids. The V and J ends lost 5 bases and 7 bases, in that order; junction bases with no gene match: 16.

In its sample, this clonotype was seen many times. The chain is built from TRBV5-1 and TRBJ1-5, with a possible D match to TRBD1 (6 bases). Trimming took off 7 bases at V and 6 bases at J, with 17 bases between the two ends. The CDR3 runs 14 residues. Germline assignment: CDR1 SGHRS and CDR2 YFSETQ. CDR3 sequence (DNA): TGCGCCAGCCTACAGGGTCCAACGGTTCAGCCCCAGCATTTT. It encodes CASLQGPTVQPQHF.

In its sample, this clonotype was seen many times. The CDR3 loop is CASSSRTSGGELFF. The DNA of the CDR3 is TGTGCCAGCAGCTCCCGGACTAGCGGCGGGGAGCTGTTTTTT. V usage is TRBV11-2 and J usage is TRBJ2-2; 10 nucleotides line up with TRBD2. The CDR3 extends over 14 amino acids. Germline V CDR1 and CDR2: SGHAT, FQNNGV. The ends lost 4 bases at V and 7 bases at J; junction bases unmatched: 3.

This clonotype showed up many times. The J gene is TRBJ2-2, the V gene TRBV5-5; D is unresolved. CDR1 and CDR2 (germline): SGHKS, YYEKEE (reference sequence). Trimming took off 4 bases at V and 3 bases at J, with 10 bases between the two ends. This CDR3 has 14 residues. Here the CDR3 reads CASSPGPHTGELFF. The CDR3 DNA sequence: TGTGCCAGCAGCCCCGGACCCCACACCGGGGAGCTGTTTTTT.

Only one count was recorded for this clonotype. Here the CDR3 reads CSVAGSSGGETQYF. In DNA, the CDR3 is TGCAGCGTGGCGGGATCATCCGGGGGAGAGACCCAGTACTTC. This chain connects TRBV29-1 to TRBJ2-5; tentatively, D is TRBD2 (6 bases). The CDR3 is 14 residues long. Trimming stripped 6 bases from V and 4 bases from J, with 18 bases between. CDR1 is SQVTM, CDR2 ANQGSEA, per germline.

This clonotype has just one count. The CDR3 does not end in the conserved phenylalanine or tryptophan, so this is likely a read error. The chain carries TRBV12-3 or TRBV12-4 and TRBJ2-1; TRBD2 might be the D (5 bases). The V end was cut by 3 bases, the J end by 2 bases, with 8 bases between. The CDR3 length is 14 residues. CDR3 DNA sequence: TGTGCCAGCAGTTTTCTGCGGGCCTACAATGAGCAGTTCTTA. As protein: CASSFLRAYNEQFL.

This clonotype was recorded at least ten times. The chain recombines TRBV7-2 with TRBJ2-7; tentatively, D is TRBD1 or TRBD2 (5 bases each). The germline CDR1 and CDR2 sequences are SGHTA and FQGNSA. V lost 2 bases, J lost 2 bases, and 10 bases lay in between. The CDR3 contains 14 residues. CDR3 in DNA: TGTGCCAGCAGCTTAACCAGAGGGGCCTACGAGCAGTACTTC. This encodes CASSLTRGAYEQYF.

The rearrangement links TRBV4-1 to TRBJ1-2, with TRBD1 identical over 8 bases. The V and J ends lost 2 bases and 3 bases, in that order; junction bases with no gene match: 5. The germline CDR1 and CDR2 sequences are MGHRA and YSYEKL. CDR3 size: 15 residues. The CDR3 loop is CASSQPHRGYYGYTF. In DNA, the CDR3 is TGCGCCAGCAGCCAACCTCACAGGGGGTACTATGGCTACACCTTC.

This clonotype appeared many times. V gene TRBV10-3 combines with J gene TRBJ1-2; the D is unclear. Germline CDR1 is ENHRY and CDR2 is SYGVKD. The length of the CDR3 is 12 residues. V was shortened by 4 bases and J by 13 bases, with 16 bases between the two germline ends. In nucleotides, the CDR3 is TGTGCCATCAGTGTCCCCCGCGGGGAGATCACCTTC. Translated: CAISVPRGEITF.

This clonotype was recorded many times. The chain carries TRBV30 and TRBJ2-6; D possibly corresponds to TRBD2 (6 bases). The germline CDR1 and CDR2 sequences are GTSNPN and SVGIG (reference sequence). The CDR3 runs 15 residues. With 4 bases removed from V and 2 bases from J, the gap between germline ends came to 12 bases. This CDR3 reads CAWTLGGAGANVLTF. The CDR3 DNA is TGTGCCTGGACCCTGGGGGGAGCTGGGGCCAACGTCCTGACTTTC.

This clonotype was seen many times. The V call is TRBV4-1, the J call TRBJ2-7, with a possible D match to TRBD2 (6 bases). Germline V gene sequence: CDR1 MGHRA, CDR2 YSYEKL. The ends were cut back, 6 bases at V and 7 bases at J, with 13 bases in the middle. This CDR3 comprises 12 residues. The CDR3 coding sequence is TGCGCCAGCAGTACGGCGGCGGGGGAGCAGTACTTC. Translated: CASSTAAGEQYF.

This clonotype was seen many times. The gene calls are TRBV5-1 and TRBJ2-1, with TRBD1 matching 11 bases. With 3 bases clipped from V and 5 bases from J, the junction kept 1 base outside the gene matches. Germline V lookup: CDR1 SGHRS, CDR2 YFSETQ. This CDR3 region has 14 residues. CDR3 DNA: TGCGCCAGCAGCTCGGACAGGGGGCACAATGAGCAGTTCTTC. This sequence encodes CASSSDRGHNEQFF.

This clonotype appeared many times. This sequence joins TRBV27 and TRBJ2-1; 10 nucleotides align to TRBD1. Germline V lookup: CDR1 MNHEY, CDR2 SMNVEV (reference sequence). V was clipped by 2 bases and J by 5 bases; unmatched bases: 12. The CDR3 contains 18 residues. CDR3 residues: CASSLASSGTGVHNEQFF. The DNA of the CDR3 is TGTGCCAGCAGTTTAGCAAGCTCCGGGACAGGGGTTCACAATGAGCAGTTCTTC.

This clonotype is a singleton in its sample. The chain combines TRBV28 with TRBJ1-1; D unresolved. There are 13 residues in the CDR3. The V end was cut by 7 bases, the J end by 0 bases, with 9 bases between. Per the germline V gene, CDR1 is MDHEN and CDR2 is SYDVKM. The CDR3 nucleotides are TGTGCCAGCAAGGAGGTGCTGAACACTGAAGCTTTCTTT. Its protein product is CASKEVLNTEAFF.

This clonotype was counted many times. The CDR3 coding sequence is TGCAGTGCTACCCGACTAGCGGAAAACACAGATACGCAGTATTTT. It specifies CSATRLAENTDTQYF. The chain employs TRBV20-1 and TRBJ2-3; 9 bases align to TRBD2. The CDR3 runs 15 residues. V shed 4 bases, J shed 2 bases, and the junction held 7 bases outside the gene matches. The germline V gene has CDR1 DFQATT and CDR2 SNEGSKA (reference sequence).

In its sample, this clonotype was seen many times. This chain uses TRBV12-3 or TRBV12-4 with TRBJ1-2; tentatively, D is TRBD1 (5 bases). The ends were cut back, 5 bases at V and 4 bases at J, with 14 bases in the middle. This CDR3 region has 14 residues. The CDR3 reads CASSPPGRVYGYTF. The CDR3 bases are TGTGCCAGCAGTCCCCCGGGACGGGTCTATGGCTACACCTTC.

About this clonotype: A read error is likely here: a far larger clone is one base away. The chain has TRBV6-5 and TRBJ2-7, with D perhaps matching TRBD2 (6 bases). Germline V gene lookup returns CDR1 MNHEY and CDR2 SVGAGI. This CDR3 spans 12 amino acids. The CDR3 loop is CASSGTLYDQYF. The CDR3 nucleotides read TGTGCCAGCAGCGGGACTCTTTACGATCAGTACTTC.

This clonotype showed up many times. The V gene is TRBV12-3 or TRBV12-4, the J gene TRBJ1-2, with TRBD1 identical over 9 bases. This CDR3 spans 16 amino acids. Trimming at V came to 4 bases and at J to 6 bases, leaving 12 bases not matched to a gene. The CDR3, as DNA: TGTGCCAGCAGTTCGGGACAGGGAAAGCGGAAAGATGGCTACACCTTC. This translates into CASSSGQGKRKDGYTF.

The table lists this clonotype with many counts. At one end the junction does not follow the germline gene, possibly because of a read error. V and J are TRBV5-1 and TRBJ1-1, with unresolved D. Looked up from germline, CDR1 is SGHRS and CDR2 is YFSETQ. The CDR3 is made up of 13 amino acids. CDR3 nucleotide sequence: TGCGCCAGCAGCCCCACCGAGCGGGCGGCGGTAACCTTT. This sequence encodes CASSPTERAAVTF.

Note on this clonotype: It is likely a read error: a sequence one base away is far more abundant. This sequence joins TRBV28 and TRBJ2-1, with unresolved D. The CDR3 contains 14 residues. Per the germline V gene, CDR1 is MDHEN and CDR2 is SYDVKM. V was cut by 5 bases and J by 10 bases, with 18 bases left in between. CDR3 in amino acids: CASSTSLGLYEQFF. CDR3 bases: TGTGCCAGCAGTACTTCCCTGGGCCTGTACGAGCAGTTCTTC.

This clonotype came up many times. This chain uses TRBV6-6 with TRBJ2-7; a possible D gene is TRBD1 (5 bases). This CDR3 is built from 13 residues. The germline V and J ends were trimmed by 6 bases and 5 bases, with 14 bases remaining between them. CDR1 is MNHNY, CDR2 SVGAGI, per germline (reference sequence). The CDR3 loop reads CASRGLGGDEQYF. For the CDR3, the DNA is TGTGCCAGCAGGGGGCTGGGCGGTGACGAGCAGTACTTC.